Presented here are 22 T cell receptor beta chains from one specimen sequenced in a study of T cells in localized non-small cell lung cancer. Some clones are missing from TCRdb's copy, which holds only in-frame ones; the method was immunoSEQ multiplex PCR. The data contain about 26,000 clones, around 85% of them singletons. The sequencing here drew on peripheral blood, taken before any cancer treatment. These receptors all stem from a man aged 35-75 years with stage III squamous cell lung carcinoma.

There are a few counts of this clone. This rearrangement joins TRBV6-6 to TRBJ2-5, with 7 nucleotides matching TRBD2. Germline trimming cut 8 bases from V and 3 bases from J; bases unmatched to any gene: 15. This CDR3 region has 16 residues. Looked up from germline, CDR1 is MNHNY and CDR2 is SVGAGI (reference sequence). The CDR3 DNA reads as TGTGCCAGCTCACCTTCCCTCGGGGGAGGGAAAGAGACCCAGTACTTC. Translating it yields CASSPSLGGGKETQYF.

The genes are TRBV5-3 and TRBJ2-1; TRBD1 or TRBD2 may be the D gene (5 bases each). TRBV5-3 is known as an ORF, though its function is uncertain. Trimming stripped 1 base from V and 9 bases from J, with 17 bases between. This CDR3 contains 15 residues. CDR3 sequence (DNA): TGTGCCAGAAGCTTGACCGGGACGGAATGGTGTGAGCAGTTCTTC. Translation: CARSLTGTEWCEQFF.

The chain uses TRBV4-2 and TRBJ2-5; D is ambiguous. With 0 bases removed from V and 5 bases from J, the gap between germline ends came to 4 bases. Looked up from germline, CDR1 is LGHNA and CDR2 is YNFKEQ. This CDR3 has 12 residues. CDR3 nucleotides: TGTGCCAGCAGCCAAGATTGGGAGACCCAGTACTTC. Translating gives CASSQDWETQYF.

The rearrangement links TRBV2 to TRBJ2-2; D ambiguous. This CDR3 spans 13 amino acids. The germline V and J ends were trimmed by 1 base and 6 bases, with 6 bases remaining between them. Germline V gene lookup returns CDR1 SNHLY and CDR2 FYNNEI. As DNA, the CDR3 is TGTGCCAGCAGTGAAGGGACCGCCGGGGAGCTGTTTTTT. Its translation is CASSEGTAGELFF.

The chain uses TRBV7-3 and TRBJ1-1; D perhaps matches TRBD1 (5 bases). V lost 5 bases, J lost 2 bases, and 9 bases lay in between. The CDR3 runs to 13 residues. In germline, CDR1 is SGHTA, CDR2 FQGTGA. The CDR3: CASSTGGNTEAFF. Written as DNA, the CDR3 is TGTGCCAGCAGCACCGGGGGAAACACTGAAGCTTTCTTT.

The CDR3: CASSSTGREKLFF. In DNA form, the CDR3 reads TGTGCCAGCAGCTCCACAGGGCGCGAAAAACTGTTTTTT. The chain has TRBV25-1 and TRBJ1-4, with D possibly matching TRBD1 (6 bases). The CDR3 is made up of 13 amino acids. Trimming took off 6 bases at V and 8 bases at J, with 13 bases between the two ends. CDR1 is MGHDK and CDR2 is SYGVNS in the germline V gene.

This sequence joins TRBV4-1 and TRBJ1-2, with 7 bases identical to TRBD1. Germline V CDR1 and CDR2: MGHRA, YSYEKL. There are 16 residues in the CDR3. With 1 base clipped from V and 2 bases from J, the junction kept 7 bases outside the gene matches. CDR3: CASSQGGTVVNYGYTF. Here the CDR3 DNA reads TGCGCCAGCAGCCAAGGTGGGACAGTAGTAAACTATGGCTACACCTTC.

This clone was detected a few times. The V and J genes are TRBV7-8 and TRBJ1-5; no clear D. The CDR3 spans 12 residues. Between the trimmed V and J ends, which lost 6 bases and 4 bases, there was a span of 7 bases. Germline assignment: CDR1 SGHVS and CDR2 FQNEAQ. DNA of the CDR3: TGTGCCAGCAGGGACCAGAATCAGCCCCAGCATTTT. Translating it yields CASRDQNQPQHF. Filled out from reference TRBV7-8 and TRBJ1-5, the complete variable domain reads GAGVSQSPRYKVAKRGQDVALRCDPISGHVSLFWYQQALGQGPEFLTYFQNEAQLDKSGLPSDRFFAERPEGSVSTLKIQRTQQEDSAVYLCASRDQNQPQHFGDGTRLSIL.

The CDR3 here is CASSQGTHPFAFF. In DNA form, the CDR3 reads TGTGCCAGCTCACAGGGGACACACCCTTTCGCTTTCTTT. V is TRBV18 and J is TRBJ1-1; D is perhaps TRBD1 (6 bases). The CDR3 covers 13 residues. The V gene lost 4 bases and the J gene lost 11 bases, with 17 bases spanning the gap. Germline V lookup: CDR1 KGHSH, CDR2 LQKENI.

This CDR3 is CASGSGYQNIQYF. The DNA for the CDR3 is TGTGCCAGTGGATCAGGTTATCAAAACATTCAGTACTTC. The J gene is TRBJ2-4, the V gene TRBV9; D is ambiguous. V lost 8 bases and J lost 5, with 14 bases in between. This CDR3 has 13 amino acids. Germline V gene sequence: CDR1 SGDLS, CDR2 YYNGEE.

This rearrangement joins TRBV29-1 to TRBJ1-2; D might be TRBD1 (5 bases). Germline V gene sequence: CDR1 SQVTM, CDR2 ANQGSEA. There are 14 residues in the CDR3. Trimming shortened V by 0 bases and J by 6 bases, and 14 bases separated the two germline ends. CDR3 sequence: CSVEDFGRANGYTF. The CDR3 bases are TGCAGCGTTGAAGATTTTGGCAGGGCTAATGGCTACACCTTC. Full variable domain (outside the CDR3, taken from reference TRBV29-1 and TRBJ1-2): SAVISQKPSRDICQRGTSLTIQCQVDSQVTMMFWYRQQPGQSLTLIATANQGSEATYESGFVIDKFPISRPNLTFSTLTVSNMSPEDSSIYLCSVEDFGRANGYTFGSGTRLTVV.

The V gene is TRBV18, the J gene TRBJ2-3; D is possibly TRBD1 (5 bases). In germline, CDR1 is KGHSH, CDR2 LQKENI. The CDR3 covers 13 residues. Between the trimmed V and J ends, which lost 2 bases and 5 bases, there was a span of 8 bases. CDR3 DNA sequence: TGTGCCAGCTCACCAGGGGCTGGAGATACGCAGTATTTT. Its translation: CASSPGAGDTQYF.

This clone is labeled medium-sized. The V gene is TRBV19, the J gene TRBJ1-5; D is undetermined. This CDR3 region has 12 residues. Germline CDR1 reads LNHDA; CDR2 reads SQIVND (reference sequence). The V end lost 5 bases, the J end lost 5 bases, and 7 bases lay between the germline ends. The CDR3 sequence is CASSLGYQPQHF. The CDR3 DNA reads as TGTGCCAGTAGTCTGGGGTATCAGCCCCAGCATTTT.

In its sample, this clone was seen a few times. The gene calls are TRBV4-1 and TRBJ2-2; D ambiguous. The V gene lost 6 bases and the J gene lost 7 bases, with 9 bases spanning the gap. The CDR3 is made up of 12 amino acids. Germline CDR1 and CDR2: MGHRA and YSYEKL. Written as DNA, the CDR3 is TGCGCCAGCAGTCCATACGGCGGGGAGCTGTTTTTT. Translated, it gives CASSPYGGELFF.

This clone showed up just once. The CDR3 region has the DNA TGTGCCAGCAGCGCCGGGCTCAACTCTGGAAACACCATATATTTT. This gives the protein CASSAGLNSGNTIYF. This chain uses TRBV5-8 with TRBJ1-3; the D is unclear. The CDR3 consists of 15 residues. Germline V CDR1 and CDR2: SGHTS, YDEGEE. Trimming shortened V by 4 bases and J by 0 bases, and 11 bases separated the two germline ends.

V and J are TRBV10-3 and TRBJ2-1, with 9 bases identical to TRBD1. The germline CDR1 and CDR2 sequences are ENHRY and SYGVKD. The CDR3 totals 15 residues. V gave up 6 bases and J gave up 6 bases; unmatched junction bases: 9. CDR3: CAISLGQGRLNEQFF. Written as DNA, the CDR3 is TGTGCCATCAGCTTGGGACAGGGTCGACTCAATGAGCAGTTCTTC.

The chain is built from TRBV15 and TRBJ2-7; no definite D call. CDR3 length: 13 residues. Per the germline V gene, CDR1 is LNHNV and CDR2 is YYDKDF (reference sequence). V was cut by 3 bases and J by 5 bases, with 11 bases left in between. CDR3 bases: TGTGCCACCAGCAGTGGGCTGGTGGACGAGCAGTACTTC. Its translation: CATSSGLVDEQYF.

The rearrangement uses TRBV10-3 and TRBJ1-1; the D is unclear. The germline V and J ends were trimmed by 6 bases and 1 base, with 9 bases remaining between them. The germline CDR1 and CDR2 sequences are ENHRY and SYGVKD. The CDR3 has 13 residues. As DNA, the CDR3 is TGTGCCATCAGAACGGACTCGAACACTGAAGCTTTCTTT. This sequence encodes CAIRTDSNTEAFF.

V and J are TRBV5-1 and TRBJ1-4; 9 bases are a match to TRBD1. The length of the CDR3 is 16 residues. Germline CDR1 reads SGHRS; CDR2 reads YFSETQ. Trimming removed 0 bases from V and 8 bases from J; junction bases left unmatched: 8. CDR3 in DNA: TGCGCCAGCAGCTTGGGGATGGGACAGGGTTACGAAAAACTGTTTTTT. Its protein product is CASSLGMGQGYEKLFF.

The chain uses TRBV2 and TRBJ1-4; no definite D call. Germline-derived CDR1 and CDR2 are SNHLY and FYNNEI. V was shortened by 6 bases and J by 5 bases, with 25 bases between the two germline ends. The CDR3 contains 18 residues. CDR3 loop: CASRGWTVDRALNEKLFF. DNA for the CDR3: TGTGCCAGCAGAGGGTGGACTGTGGATCGGGCTCTGAATGAAAAACTGTTTTTT. The full variable domain, its missing parts supplied by reference TRBV2 and TRBJ1-4, is EPEVTQTPSHQVTQMGQEVILRCVPISNHLYFYWYRQILGQKVEFLVSFYNNEISEKSEIFDDQFSVERPDGSNFTLKIRSTKLEDSAMYFCASRGWTVDRALNEKLFFGSGTQLSVL.

This clone has only a few counts. V usage is TRBV4-1 and J usage is TRBJ2-3; D is perhaps TRBD2 (7 bases). Germline assignment: CDR1 MGHRA and CDR2 YSYEKL. CDR3 length equals 17 residues. V lost 1 base and J 0 bases, leaving 14 bases between the germline ends. The CDR3 loop reads CASSQGGRGPSTDTQYF. CDR3 nucleotide sequence: TGCGCCAGCAGCCAAGGAGGGCGGGGGCCTAGCACAGATACGCAGTATTTT.

The V gene is TRBV9, the J gene TRBJ2-7; TRBD2 agrees at 8 bases. V shed 0 bases, J shed 1 base, and the junction held 6 bases outside the gene matches. The germline CDR1 and CDR2 sequences are SGDLS and YYNGEE. The CDR3 covers 16 residues. As DNA, the CDR3 is TGTGCCAGCAGCGTAGAAAGCGGGGGCGGATCCTACGAGCAGTACTTC. The encoded protein is CASSVESGGGSYEQYF.